This TCR beta chain appears in the sequencing data of a study of blood T cell repertoires in COVID-19. Study-wide context: PBMCs, B-cell-depleted T cells, or T cells provided the cDNA or gDNA that made up the material.

In the study's own analysis: Reference gene primer amplification yielded estimated nucleated cell counts. Assay used: immunoSEQ multiplex PCR; TCRdb lists only in-frame clones, some missing. Clone size and the V and J calls come from that table; the DNA yielded D and trimming. This sample has about 480,000 clones, with roughly 89% found just once. Note on this clone: At the DNA level, this CDR3 is encoded by other sequences in the same sample as well.

CDR3 length equals 14 residues. V was trimmed by 3 bases and J by 2 bases, leaving 8 bases between them. The germline gives CDR1 LNHDA, CDR2 SQIVND (reference sequence). The clonotype comes from a woman in her fifties or sixties with COVID-19, enrolled during active disease. This chain connects TRBV19 to TRBJ1-5, with D tentatively TRBD1 (5 bases). Sequenced sample: peripheral blood. The CDR3 sequence is CASSIREGNQPQHF. The CDR3 nucleotides read TGTGCCAGTAGTATCAGGGAGGGCAATCAGCCCCAGCATTTT.